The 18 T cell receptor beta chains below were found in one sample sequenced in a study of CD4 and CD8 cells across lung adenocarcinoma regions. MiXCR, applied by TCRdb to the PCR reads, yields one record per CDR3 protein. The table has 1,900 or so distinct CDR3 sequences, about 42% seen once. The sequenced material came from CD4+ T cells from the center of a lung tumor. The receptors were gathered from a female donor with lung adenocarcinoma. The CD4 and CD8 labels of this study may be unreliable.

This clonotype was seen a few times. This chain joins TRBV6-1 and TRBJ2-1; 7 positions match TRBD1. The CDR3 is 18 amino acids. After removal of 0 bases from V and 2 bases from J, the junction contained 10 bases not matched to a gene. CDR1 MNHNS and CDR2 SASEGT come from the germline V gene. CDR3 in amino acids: CASSEAGWGTDTYNEQFF. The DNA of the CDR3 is TGTGCCAGCAGTGAAGCCGGGTGGGGGACAGATACCTACAATGAGCAGTTCTTC.

CDR3: CASSSPGLYYNEQFF. The CDR3 DNA sequence: TGTGCCAGCAGTTCACCGGGACTATACTACAATGAGCAGTTCTTC. The rearrangement joins TRBV6-5 to TRBJ2-1; 7 bases align to TRBD2. CDR1 is MNHEY, CDR2 SVGAGI, per germline. After removal of 4 bases from V and 3 bases from J, the junction contained 6 bases not matched to a gene. This CDR3 region has 15 residues.

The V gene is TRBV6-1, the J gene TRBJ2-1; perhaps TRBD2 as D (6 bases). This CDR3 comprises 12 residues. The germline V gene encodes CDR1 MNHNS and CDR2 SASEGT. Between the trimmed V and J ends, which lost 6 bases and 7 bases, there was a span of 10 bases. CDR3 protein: CASSHAGNEQFF. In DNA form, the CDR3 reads TGTGCCAGCAGCCACGCGGGGAATGAGCAGTTCTTC.

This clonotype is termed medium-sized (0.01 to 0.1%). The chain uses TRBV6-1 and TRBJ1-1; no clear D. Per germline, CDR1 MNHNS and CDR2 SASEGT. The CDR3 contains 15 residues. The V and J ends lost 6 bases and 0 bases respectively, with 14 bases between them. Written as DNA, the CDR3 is TGTGCCAGCAGCACCTTCGGGGTTTTGAACACTGAAGCTTTCTTT. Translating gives CASSTFGVLNTEAFF.

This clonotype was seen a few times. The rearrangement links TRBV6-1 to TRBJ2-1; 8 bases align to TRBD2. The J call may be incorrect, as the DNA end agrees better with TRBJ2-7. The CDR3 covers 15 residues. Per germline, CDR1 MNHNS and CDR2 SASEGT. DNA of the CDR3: TGTGCCAGCAGTGAAAGGGCGGGGGGTTCCTACGAGCAGTACTTC. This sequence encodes CASSERAGGSYEQYF.

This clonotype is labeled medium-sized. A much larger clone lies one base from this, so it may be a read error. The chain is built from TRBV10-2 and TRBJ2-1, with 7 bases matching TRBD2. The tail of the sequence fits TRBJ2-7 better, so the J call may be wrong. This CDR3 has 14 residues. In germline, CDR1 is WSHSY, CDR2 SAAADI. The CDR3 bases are TGCGCCAGCAGACCACGGGGGGATGACAATGAGCAGTACTTC. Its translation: CASRPRGDDNEQYF.

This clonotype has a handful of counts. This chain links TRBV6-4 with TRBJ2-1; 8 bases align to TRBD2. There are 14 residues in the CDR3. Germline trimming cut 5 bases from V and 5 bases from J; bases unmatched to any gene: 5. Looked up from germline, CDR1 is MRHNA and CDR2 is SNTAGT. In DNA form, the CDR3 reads TGTGCCAGCAGTCCAGCGGGAGAGAACAATGAGCAGTTCTTC. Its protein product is CASSPAGENNEQFF.

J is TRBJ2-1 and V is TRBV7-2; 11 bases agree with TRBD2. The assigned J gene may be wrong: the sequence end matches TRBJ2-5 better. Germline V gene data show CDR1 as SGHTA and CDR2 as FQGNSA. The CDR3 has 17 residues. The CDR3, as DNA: TGTGCCAGCAGCGACGTAGCGGGAGGGCTTCAAGGAGAGACCCAGTACTTC. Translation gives CASSDVAGGLQGETQYF.

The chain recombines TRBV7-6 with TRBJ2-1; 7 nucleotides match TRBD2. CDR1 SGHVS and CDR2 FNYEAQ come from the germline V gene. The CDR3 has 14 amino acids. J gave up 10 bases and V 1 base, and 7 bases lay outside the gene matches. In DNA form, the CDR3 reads TGTGCCAGCAGCTTAGAGGGCGGGAGCCGGGAGCAGTTCTTC. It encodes CASSLEGGSREQFF.

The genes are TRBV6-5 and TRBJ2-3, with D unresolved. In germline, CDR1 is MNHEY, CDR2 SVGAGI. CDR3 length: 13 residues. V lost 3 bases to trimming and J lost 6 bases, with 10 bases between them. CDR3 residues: CASSYNKGDTQYF. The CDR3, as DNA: TGTGCCAGCAGTTATAACAAAGGGGATACGCAGTATTTT.

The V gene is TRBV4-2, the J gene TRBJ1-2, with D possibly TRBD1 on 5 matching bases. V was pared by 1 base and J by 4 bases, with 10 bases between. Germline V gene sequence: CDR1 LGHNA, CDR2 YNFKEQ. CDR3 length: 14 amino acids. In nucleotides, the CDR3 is TGTGCCAGCAGCCAAGGGGGGAACGCCTATGGCTACACCTTC. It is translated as CASSQGGNAYGYTF.

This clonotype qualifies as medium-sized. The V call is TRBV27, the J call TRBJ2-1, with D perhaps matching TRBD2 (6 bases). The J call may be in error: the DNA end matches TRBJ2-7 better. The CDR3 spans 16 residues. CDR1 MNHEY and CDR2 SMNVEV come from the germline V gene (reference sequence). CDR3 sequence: CASSLSGGNPHNEQYF. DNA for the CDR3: TGTGCCAGCAGTTTATCTGGCGGGAACCCCCACAATGAGCAGTACTTC.

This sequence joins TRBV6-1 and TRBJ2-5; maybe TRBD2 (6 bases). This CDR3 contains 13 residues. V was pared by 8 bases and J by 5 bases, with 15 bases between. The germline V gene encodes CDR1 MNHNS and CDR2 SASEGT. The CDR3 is CASCGNLGETQYF. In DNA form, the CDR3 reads TGTGCCAGCTGCGGGAACTTGGGGGAGACCCAGTACTTC.

This chain's CDR3 is CASRELAGAGELFF. CDR3 DNA sequence: TGTGCCAGCAGAGAACTAGCGGGAGCTGGGGAGCTGTTTTTT. The chain couples TRBV6-2 or TRBV6-3 to TRBJ2-2, with 11 bases lining up with TRBD2. The V gene end was trimmed by 6 bases and the J gene end by 8 bases; junction bases not matched to a gene: 5. The germline gives CDR1 MNHEY, CDR2 SVGEGT. CDR3 length equals 14 residues.

The CDR3 DNA follows: TGTGCCAGCAGCTTAGCGCGTCGGAAGGGGGCCGAAAACACTGAAGCTTTCTTT. Translation: CASSLARRKGAENTEAFF. The chain employs TRBV7-6 and TRBJ1-1, with 7 bases matching TRBD1. This CDR3 is built from 18 residues. CDR1 and CDR2 from the germline V gene are SGHVS and FNYEAQ. Trimming at V came to 0 bases and at J to 2 bases, leaving 12 bases not matched to a gene.

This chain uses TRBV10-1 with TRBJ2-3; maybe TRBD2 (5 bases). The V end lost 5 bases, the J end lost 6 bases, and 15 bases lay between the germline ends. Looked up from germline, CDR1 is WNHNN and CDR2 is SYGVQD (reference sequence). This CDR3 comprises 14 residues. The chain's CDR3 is CASSKNSGPDTQYF. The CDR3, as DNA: TGCGCCAGCAGTAAAAACAGCGGTCCGGATACGCAGTATTTT.

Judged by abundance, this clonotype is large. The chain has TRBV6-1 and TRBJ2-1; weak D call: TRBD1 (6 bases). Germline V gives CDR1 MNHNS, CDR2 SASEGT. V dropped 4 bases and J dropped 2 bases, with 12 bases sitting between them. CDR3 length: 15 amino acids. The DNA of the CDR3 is TGTGCCAGCAGTGTGCTACAGGGTACCTACAATGAGCAGTTCTTC. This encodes CASSVLQGTYNEQFF.

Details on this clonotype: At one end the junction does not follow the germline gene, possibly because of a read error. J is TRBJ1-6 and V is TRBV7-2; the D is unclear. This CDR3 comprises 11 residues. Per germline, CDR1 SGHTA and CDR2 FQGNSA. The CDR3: CASRSEYEQYF. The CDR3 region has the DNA TGTGCCAGCCGCTCTGAATACGAGCAGTACTTT.